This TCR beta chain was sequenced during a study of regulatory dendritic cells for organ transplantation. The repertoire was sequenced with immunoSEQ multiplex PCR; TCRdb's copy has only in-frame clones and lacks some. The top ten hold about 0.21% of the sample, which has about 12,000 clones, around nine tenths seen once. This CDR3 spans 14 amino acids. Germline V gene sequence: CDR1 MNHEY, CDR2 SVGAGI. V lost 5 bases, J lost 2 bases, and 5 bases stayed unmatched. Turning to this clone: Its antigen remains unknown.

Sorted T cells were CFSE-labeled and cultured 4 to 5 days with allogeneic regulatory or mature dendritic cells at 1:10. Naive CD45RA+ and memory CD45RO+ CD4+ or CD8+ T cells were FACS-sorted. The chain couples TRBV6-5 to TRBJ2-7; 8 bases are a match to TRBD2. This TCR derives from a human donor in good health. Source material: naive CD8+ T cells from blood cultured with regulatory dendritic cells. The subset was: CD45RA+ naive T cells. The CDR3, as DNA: TGTGCCAGCAGTCCCGGGGGGGGAGCCTACGAGCAGTACTTC. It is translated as CASSPGGGAYEQYF.